These 28 T cell receptor beta chains were sequenced from one sample in a study of metastatic and nonmetastatic thyroid tumors. TCRdb reassembled clones from the PCR reads with MiXCR. The sample includes about 24,000 clones, about 20% seen only once; the top ten take about 7.6%. All patients reached thyroid surgery having received no treatment beforehand. The specimen was blood. The receptors originated from a female donor with papillary thyroid cancer or a benign thyroid nodule (not recorded which). Some clones in this sample may be carry-over from other donors' samples.

This clone showed up just a few times. V and J are TRBV28 and TRBJ1-6, with 7 nucleotides matching TRBD1. This CDR3 comprises 13 residues. Germline loops: CDR1 MDHEN, CDR2 SYDVKM. With 5 bases clipped from V and 7 bases from J, the junction kept 2 bases outside the gene matches. This CDR3 reads CASSLTGNSPLHF. The CDR3 DNA reads as TGTGCCAGCAGTCTGACAGGGAATTCACCCCTCCACTTT.

Judged by abundance, this clone is medium-sized. Other DNA sequences of this sample code for an identical CDR3. In DNA form, the CDR3 reads TGTGCCAGCAGCTCCGAGGGTAGGGAGCTGTTTTTT. This sequence encodes CASSSEGRELFF. The chain joins TRBV28 to TRBJ2-2; TRBD2 might be the D (5 bases). V lost 6 bases and J 9 bases, leaving 11 bases between the germline ends. Germline CDR1 and CDR2: MDHEN and SYDVKM. The CDR3 has 12 amino acids.

The rearrangement links TRBV9 to TRBJ1-2, with D possibly being TRBD1 (5 bases). The germline V gene encodes CDR1 SGDLS and CDR2 YYNGEE. Trimming took off 10 bases at V and 8 bases at J, with 24 bases between the two ends. CDR3 length equals 14 residues. The CDR3 DNA sequence: TGTGCCTGGAGCGGTAGGGACCCACTCCAGGGCTACACCTTC. Translated, it gives CAWSGRDPLQGYTF.

This clone was found many times. The chain combines TRBV27 with TRBJ1-4, with a possible D match to TRBD1 (6 bases). From germline, CDR1 is MNHEY and CDR2 SMNVEV (reference sequence). This CDR3 contains 14 residues. Deletions cut 3 bases from V and 8 bases from J, with 13 bases between. CDR3 DNA: TGTGCCAGCAGTTTCCAGGGGCCGGTGGAAAAACTGTTTTTT. Its protein is CASSFQGPVEKLFF.

At least ten counts were recorded for this clone. The chain carries TRBV7-8 and TRBJ2-5; D assignment may be TRBD1 or TRBD2 (6 bases each). V dropped 1 base and J dropped 5 bases, with 11 bases sitting between them. This CDR3 spans 14 amino acids. Germline V lookup: CDR1 SGHVS, CDR2 FQNEAQ. The DNA of the CDR3 is TGTGCCAGCAGCTTAGGGGGGGCTGGTGAGACCCAGTACTTC. This gives the protein CASSLGGAGETQYF.

This clone was counted at least ten times. The J gene is TRBJ2-7, the V gene TRBV3-1, with TRBD2 matching over 8 bases. CDR1 is LGHDT and CDR2 is YNNKEL in the germline V gene (reference sequence). CDR3 length equals 15 residues. V gave up 4 bases and J gave up 5 bases; unmatched junction bases: 10. The CDR3 coding sequence is TGTGCCAGCAGCCTTACCGGGACTAGGAAGGACGAGCAGTACTTC. This codes for CASSLTGTRKDEQYF.

Notes on this clone: The junction departs from the called germline gene at one end, perhaps through a read error. This chain joins TRBV28 and TRBJ1-1, with D tentatively TRBD1 (6 bases). The CDR3 is 10 amino acids. Germline loops: CDR1 MDHEN, CDR2 SYDVKM. The CDR3 DNA sequence: TGTGCCTGCAGGGACACTGAAGCTGTCTTT. Translated: CACRDTEAVF.

Many counts were recorded for this clone. CDR3 bases: TGCGCCAGCAGCTTGGGGGACAGGGAAACCGGGGAGCTGTTTTTT. Its translation is CASSLGDRETGELFF. This sequence joins TRBV5-1 and TRBJ2-2; 9 nucleotides match TRBD1. Trimming removed 0 bases from V and 5 bases from J; junction bases left unmatched: 2. The CDR3 is 15 residues long. The germline V gene encodes CDR1 SGHRS and CDR2 YFSETQ.

V gene TRBV5-1 combines with J gene TRBJ2-2; maybe TRBD1 (6 bases). Germline V lookup: CDR1 SGHRS, CDR2 YFSETQ. Trimming cost V 0 bases and J 8 bases, with 8 bases left between them. The length of the CDR3 is 13 residues. CDR3 loop: CASSLAGVGELFF. CDR3 sequence (DNA): TGCGCCAGCAGCTTGGCAGGGGTGGGGGAGCTGTTTTTT.

This chain links TRBV12-3 or TRBV12-4 with TRBJ2-2, with D perhaps TRBD1 or TRBD2 (5 bases each). The CDR3 totals 18 residues. V was clipped by 7 bases and J by 7 bases, with 28 bases between them. The CDR3 spells CASIHHPPGTPPGGELFF. The CDR3 DNA sequence: TGTGCCAGCATCCATCACCCCCCCGGGACCCCCCCGGGCGGGGAGCTGTTTTTT.

There are many counts of this clone. The gene calls are TRBV7-2 and TRBJ1-6; D might be TRBD1 (5 bases). The germline CDR1 and CDR2 sequences are SGHTA and FQGNSA. The CDR3 has 15 residues. The germline V and J ends were trimmed by 3 bases and 6 bases, with 12 bases remaining between them. The CDR3 loop is CASSLLGDGNSPLHF. The CDR3 DNA sequence: TGTGCCAGCAGCTTGTTGGGGGACGGTAATTCACCCCTCCACTTT.

In regard to this clone: Since a much larger clone is just one base distant, this may be a read error. The chain uses TRBV12-3 or TRBV12-4 and TRBJ2-3; possible D gene TRBD2, 6 bases. V lost 6 bases and J lost 8, with 15 bases in between. The CDR3 is 13 amino acids. CDR3 nucleotides: TGTGCCAGCAGCTGGGGGGTTGGGGGTACGCAGTATTTT. Translating it yields CASSWGVGGTQYF.

This clone was observed many times. The rearrangement links TRBV11-1 to TRBJ2-3, with 10 bases matching TRBD2. The CDR3 consists of 16 residues. J gave up 8 bases and V 2 bases, and 10 bases lay outside the gene matches. Germline V gives CDR1 SGHAT, CDR2 FQDESV (reference sequence). CDR3 loop: CASSLLAGATSGTQYF. CDR3 DNA sequence: TGTGCCAGCAGCTTACTAGCGGGGGCCACTTCTGGTACGCAGTATTTT. Variable domain in full (rest from reference TRBV11-1 and TRBJ2-3): EAEVAQSPRYKITEKSQAVAFWCDPISGHATLYWYRQILGQGPELLVQFQDESVVDDSQLPKDRFSAERLKGVDSTLKIQPAELGDSAMYLCASSLLAGATSGTQYFGPGTRLTVL.

This clone was seen ten or more times. This chain connects TRBV4-1 to TRBJ1-2, with TRBD1 as a possible D gene (6 bases). Per the germline V gene, CDR1 is MGHRA and CDR2 is YSYEKL. The CDR3 sequence is 14 residues long. V was trimmed by 0 bases and J by 4 bases, leaving 9 bases between them. The CDR3 region has the DNA TGCGCCAGCAGCCAAGAACGGACAGTCTATGGCTACACCTTC. It specifies CASSQERTVYGYTF.

Concerning this clone: This CDR3 is missing its conserved last phenylalanine or tryptophan, likely due to a read error. The DNA is left out, because the CDR3 cannot be placed on it with certainty; the CDR3 is given as TCRdb lists it. V is TRBV19 and J is TRBJ1-3. Germline CDR1 and CDR2: LNHDA and SQIVND (reference sequence). The CDR3 is 8 amino acids in total, end residues counted. The CDR3 sequence is CASSPEPH.

The chain combines TRBV12-3 or TRBV12-4 with TRBJ2-7; 12 bases align to TRBD2. The J segment lost 3 bases and the V segment lost 2 bases, leaving 5 bases of the junction unmatched. The CDR3 extends over 16 amino acids. DNA for the CDR3: TGTGCCAGCAGTTTACCCGGACTAGCGGGGTACTACGAGCAGTACTTC. Encoded protein: CASSLPGLAGYYEQYF.

This clone was seen ten or more times. This rearrangement joins TRBV11-3 to TRBJ2-1; no definite D call. V dropped 6 bases and J dropped 6 bases, with 15 bases sitting between them. The germline CDR1 and CDR2 sequences are SGHNT and YENEEA. This CDR3 has 14 amino acids. The CDR3 DNA sequence: TGTGCCAGCAGTTCCTACCGGGCCCCCAATGAGCAGTTCTTC. Translated: CASSSYRAPNEQFF.

Regarding this clone: This may arise from a read error, as a much more abundant clone is one base away. Other DNA sequences in this sample translate to the same CDR3. CDR3 region: CASGGTGSYEQCF. The CDR3 DNA is TGTGCCAGCGGGGGGACAGGTTCCTACGAGCAGTGCTTC. V gene TRBV7-6 combines with J gene TRBJ2-7, with 8 bases fitting TRBD1. Germline V gene lookup returns CDR1 SGHVS and CDR2 FNYEAQ. The length of the CDR3 is 13 residues.

J is TRBJ2-7 and V is TRBV2, with D possibly called TRBD1 or TRBD2 (6 bases each). The CDR3 runs 14 residues. CDR1 and CDR2 from the germline V gene are SNHLY and FYNNEI. Deletions cut 3 bases from V and 7 bases from J, with 16 bases between. The CDR3 DNA reads TGTGCCAGCAGTGATTCGGGGGCGCTTGGGGAGCAGTACTTC. This encodes CASSDSGALGEQYF.

The sample holds many counts of this clone. The V gene is TRBV10-2, the J gene TRBJ2-7; no definite D call. The CDR3 runs to 11 residues. Trimming removed 3 bases from V and 4 bases from J, with 4 bases in between. Germline CDR1 and CDR2: WSHSY and SAAADI. CDR3 DNA sequence: TGCGCCAGCAGTGATTTTTACGAGCAGTACTTC. Protein sequence: CASSDFYEQYF.

By sample fraction, this clone is medium-sized. The chain employs TRBV6-1 and TRBJ2-7; TRBD1 agrees at 8 bases. Germline assignment: CDR1 MNHNS and CDR2 SASEGT. The CDR3 has 13 residues. Germline trimming cut 5 bases from V and 6 bases from J; bases unmatched to any gene: 6. The CDR3 loop is CASSRQGILEQYF. The CDR3 DNA sequence: TGTGCCAGCAGTAGACAGGGGATACTCGAGCAGTACTTC.

This clone has ten or more counts. The gene calls are TRBV9 and TRBJ1-4, with TRBD1 matching 8 bases. V dropped 0 bases and J dropped 4; count of bases not matched to a gene: 8. Germline lookup yields CDR1 SGDLS and CDR2 YYNGEE. The CDR3 covers 17 residues. The CDR3 DNA is TGTGCCAGCAGCGTAGCTGCAGGGGGCCGCTTTAATGAAAAACTGTTTTTT. Translated, it gives CASSVAAGGRFNEKLFF.

V is TRBV11-2 and J is TRBJ2-3; TRBD2 matches 10 bases. CDR3 length equals 16 residues. In germline, CDR1 is SGHAT, CDR2 FQNNGV. CDR3 protein: CESSLDSGGATDTQYF. CDR3 in DNA: TGTGAAAGCAGCTTAGACAGCGGGGGGGCGACAGATACGCAGTATTTT.

This clone was seen ten or more times. This chain joins TRBV11-2 and TRBJ1-3; D call uncertain. V dropped 5 bases and J dropped 3 bases, with 11 bases sitting between them. Looked up from germline, CDR1 is SGHAT and CDR2 is FQNNGV. The CDR3 length is 14 residues. The CDR3 here is CASSQDRNGNTIYF. The CDR3 DNA sequence: TGTGCCAGCAGCCAGGATAGGAATGGAAACACCATATATTTT.

At least ten counts were recorded for this clone. V is TRBV2 and J is TRBJ2-6, with 7 positions matching TRBD2. The CDR3 sequence is 17 residues long. CDR1 is SNHLY, CDR2 FYNNEI, per germline. The V segment lost 2 bases and the J segment 0 bases; nucleotides outside the gene matches: 4. The CDR3 nucleotides are TGTGCCAGCAGTGAATCCGGGGGGAGCTCTGGGGCCAACGTCCTGACTTTC. This gives the protein CASSESGGSSGANVLTF.

By share of the sample, this clone is medium-sized. V is TRBV12-3 or TRBV12-4 and J is TRBJ2-7; D is undetermined. The ends were cut back, 6 bases at V and 3 bases at J, with 12 bases in the middle. The CDR3 consists of 13 residues. The CDR3 DNA follows: TGTGCCAGCAGCGTACAAGTCTTCTACGAGCAGTACTTC. This sequence encodes CASSVQVFYEQYF.

This clone occurred many times. The rearrangement links TRBV29-1 to TRBJ1-1, with D perhaps TRBD1 (6 bases). Trimming took 4 bases from V and 1 from J, leaving 10 bases between them. Germline V CDR1 and CDR2: SQVTM, ANQGSEA. The CDR3 loop spans 13 amino acids. The CDR3 here is CSVVLQGNTEAFF. DNA of the CDR3: TGCAGCGTTGTACTACAGGGGAACACTGAAGCTTTCTTT.

This clone was seen many times. This sequence joins TRBV6-1 and TRBJ1-5, with D unclear. Germline CDR1 reads MNHNS; CDR2 reads SASEGT. V was cut by 6 bases and J by 6 bases, with 15 bases left in between. This CDR3 comprises 14 residues. This CDR3 is CASSRAGRGQPQHF. DNA of the CDR3: TGTGCCAGCAGCCGCGCGGGCCGAGGTCAGCCCCAGCATTTT.